The rows below give T cell receptor beta chains drawn from one sample of a study of T cells after yellow fever vaccination. One entry per CDR3 protein results from TCRdb running MiXCR on the 5' RACE reads. The sample consists of hundreds of thousands of distinct CDR3 sequences, 3.6% of them appearing once. The specimen was PBMCs, collected on the day of the yellow fever booster vaccination. The receptors were gathered from a man aged 18 to 29 who received the YFV17D yellow fever vaccine. Each CDR3 is given with its conserved first and last residue.

j_call v_call cdr3_aa
TRBJ2-4 TRBV5-1 CASSSGQGANIQYF
TRBJ2-2 TRBV9 CASSVGGDTGELFF
TRBJ2-1 TRBV6-5 CASRQGWNEQFF
TRBJ2-7 TRBV5-5 CASSSFQGREQYF
TRBJ1-2 TRBV29-1 CSVDAGQGGYGYTF
TRBJ2-2 TRBV12-3/TRBV12-4 CASSFRGPQDTGELFF
TRBJ1-6 TRBV6-2/TRBV6-3 CASSHFGEPLHF
TRBJ2-2 TRBV28 CASSFLPNTGELFF
TRBJ2-7 TRBV7-2 CASRRHGQGAYEQYF
TRBJ2-5 TRBV7-2 CASSLQPQETQYF
TRBJ1-6 TRBV12-3/TRBV12-4 CASSSSYNSPLHF
TRBJ1-4 TRBV6-5 CASSYQGVPREKLFF
TRBJ2-1 TRBV20-1 CSARDLLRGGDGYNEQFF
TRBJ2-2 TRBV7-9 CASSFVRDDGELFF
TRBJ1-1 TRBV7-9 CASSPGTGENEAFF
TRBJ2-3 TRBV5-1 CASSGGEHTDTQYF
TRBJ2-5 TRBV20-1 CSGDGLNEAGAQYF
TRBJ1-5 TRBV5-1 CASSFTGSSNQPQHF
TRBJ2-3 TRBV20-1 CSARKAGLTDTQYF
TRBJ2-1 TRBV12-5 CASGWGQGYNEQFF
TRBJ2-2 TRBV7-9 CASSLRWEAGELFF
TRBJ1-2 TRBV19 CASSWQAFRGGYTF
TRBJ1-1 TRBV7-2 CASSSLPGQGRHTEAFF
TRBJ1-2 TRBV6-5 CASSQTGGYGYTF
TRBJ2-7 TRBV7-9 CASSPSSPYEQYF
TRBJ1-2 TRBV7-2 CASAGDRGSSGYTF
TRBJ2-7 TRBV11-2 CASSLVGARIHEQYF
TRBJ1-2 TRBV5-4 CASSSPGQGANGYTF
TRBJ2-2 TRBV5-1 CASSGGQGDDTGELFF
TRBJ2-5 TRBV6-6 CASSFPGGGLETQYF
TRBJ2-2 TRBV9 CASGTQNTGELFF
TRBJ1-5 TRBV18 CASSPPDINQPQHF